The rows below give T cell receptor beta chains drawn from one sample of a study of cytomegalovirus exposure and HLA in healthy donors. The method was immunoSEQ multiplex PCR; TCRdb's version includes in-frame clones alone and lacks a portion of them. The sample yields under 150,000 clones, of which the top ten take up 2%. The sequenced sample was PBMCs. These receptors all come from a woman aged 55-69 years in good health and CMV-seronegative. The CDR3 runs from the conserved cysteine through the conserved F or W. The D gene is left open where the match is weak.

d_gene: -; j_gene: TRBJ2-7; v_gene: TRBV28; CDR3nt: TGTGCCAGCAGTTCTACCTCCCCCTACGAGCAGTACTTC; CDR3aa: CASSSTSPYEQYF
d_gene: -; j_gene: TRBJ2-7; v_gene: TRBV7-9; CDR3nt: TGTGCCAGCAGCCGGATACAGGGAGGGGAGCAGTACTTC; CDR3aa: CASSRIQGGEQYF
d_gene: -; j_gene: TRBJ1-4; v_gene: TRBV7-2; CDR3nt: TGTGCCAGCGGGTTGAGGTCTAACGATGAAAAACTGTTTTTT; CDR3aa: CASGLRSNDEKLFF
d_gene: -; j_gene: TRBJ1-1; v_gene: TRBV7-2; CDR3nt: TGTGCCAGCAGCTTAGATCGGGCTAGCGGCACTGAAGCTTTCTTT; CDR3aa: CASSLDRASGTEAFF
d_gene: -; j_gene: TRBJ1-2; v_gene: TRBV30; CDR3nt: TGTGCCTGGAGTGGGAAGGGAGTGGGCGTAAGAAATGGCTACACCTTC; CDR3aa: CAWSGKGVGVRNGYTF
d_gene: TRBD1; j_gene: TRBJ2-2; v_gene: TRBV5-8; CDR3nt: TGTGCCAGCACGGGACAGGGTTCGTTCACCGGGGAGCTGTTTTTT; CDR3aa: CASTGQGSFTGELFF
d_gene: -; j_gene: TRBJ1-1; v_gene: TRBV7-3; CDR3nt: TGTGCCAGCAGCCTTCTAGGGGTTGGTGAAGCTTTCTTT; CDR3aa: CASSLLGVGEAFF
d_gene: -; j_gene: TRBJ2-7; v_gene: TRBV28; CDR3nt: TGTGCCAGCAGACCAGGACAGTCCTACGAGCAGTACTTC; CDR3aa: CASRPGQSYEQYF
d_gene: -; j_gene: TRBJ2-5; v_gene: TRBV10-3; CDR3nt: TGTGCCATCAGTGAGGCAGGACAAGAGACCCAGTACTTC; CDR3aa: CAISEAGQETQYF
d_gene: TRBD1; j_gene: TRBJ2-4; v_gene: TRBV5-8; CDR3nt: TGTGCCAGCAGCTGGGGACAGGGGGATTCCATTCAGTACTTC; CDR3aa: CASSWGQGDSIQYF
d_gene: TRBD1; j_gene: TRBJ2-1; v_gene: TRBV6-5; CDR3nt: TGTGCCAGCAGTTACGGCCAGGGGGCCAACAATGAGCAGTTCTTC; CDR3aa: CASSYGQGANNEQFF
d_gene: -; j_gene: TRBJ1-3; v_gene: TRBV11-2; CDR3nt: TGTGCCAGCAGCTTAGGAGGAGTACCTGGAAACACCATATATTTT; CDR3aa: CASSLGGVPGNTIYF
d_gene: -; j_gene: TRBJ2-7; v_gene: TRBV28; CDR3nt: TGTGCTACTCGGGGTAGCGGCGCCTACGAGCAGTACTTC; CDR3aa: CATRGSGAYEQYF
d_gene: -; j_gene: TRBJ2-3; v_gene: TRBV9; CDR3nt: TGTGCCAGCAGCGTTTTAGCGGCTAGCACAGATACGCAGTATTTT; CDR3aa: CASSVLAASTDTQYF
d_gene: -; j_gene: TRBJ2-7; v_gene: TRBV5-1; CDR3nt: TGCGCCAGCAGCTTGGCCCTAGGAGGTTACGAGCAGTACTTC; CDR3aa: CASSLALGGYEQYF
d_gene: TRBD1; j_gene: TRBJ2-7; v_gene: TRBV2; CDR3nt: TGTGCCAGCCGGGACAGCTCCTACGAGCAGTACTTC; CDR3aa: CASRDSSYEQYF
d_gene: TRBD1; j_gene: TRBJ1-2; v_gene: TRBV6-5; CDR3nt: TGTGCCAGCAGCCGAGGACAGGGGGTTGCCTACACCTTC; CDR3aa: CASSRGQGVAYTF
d_gene: TRBD2; j_gene: TRBJ2-2; v_gene: TRBV4-2; CDR3nt: TGTGCCAGCAGCCGAGAGAGAAGTACGGGACTAGCGGGGGCCTACACCGGGGAGCTGTTTTTT; CDR3aa: CASSRERSTGLAGAYTGELFF
d_gene: -; j_gene: TRBJ1-2; v_gene: TRBV7-9; CDR3nt: TGTGCCAGCGGACTGGGCTACACCTTC; CDR3aa: CASGLGYTF
d_gene: -; j_gene: TRBJ1-1; v_gene: TRBV2; CDR3nt: TGTGCCAGCAGGAACAGGGCTCTGAACACTGAAGCTTTCTTT; CDR3aa: CASRNRALNTEAFF
d_gene: TRBD2; j_gene: TRBJ2-1; v_gene: TRBV13; CDR3nt: TGTGCCAGCAGCTTAGGGCTAGCGGGAGGGCCGTACAATGAGCAGTTCTTC; CDR3aa: CASSLGLAGGPYNEQFF
d_gene: TRBD1; j_gene: TRBJ1-4; v_gene: TRBV28; CDR3nt: TGTGCCAGCAGTTTACGGGACAGGTTTAATGAAAAACTGTTTTTT; CDR3aa: CASSLRDRFNEKLFF
d_gene: -; j_gene: TRBJ2-3; v_gene: TRBV9; CDR3nt: TGTGCCAGCAGCGTAGAGGGCAGGACTTCAGATACGCAGTATTTT; CDR3aa: CASSVEGRTSDTQYF
d_gene: TRBD1; j_gene: TRBJ2-1; v_gene: TRBV2; CDR3nt: TGTGCCAGCAGTGCCGGGACAGGCAACAATGAGCAGTTCTTC; CDR3aa: CASSAGTGNNEQFF
d_gene: TRBD2; j_gene: TRBJ2-2; v_gene: TRBV6-5; CDR3nt: TGTGCCAGCAGTTACGGTAGCGGGGATATCACCGGGGAGCTGTTTTTT; CDR3aa: CASSYGSGDITGELFF
d_gene: -; j_gene: TRBJ2-7; v_gene: TRBV7-9; CDR3nt: TGTGCCAGCAGCTTACAGGGGTACGAGCAGTACTTC; CDR3aa: CASSLQGYEQYF
d_gene: TRBD1; j_gene: TRBJ1-1; v_gene: TRBV23-1; CDR3nt: TGCGCCAGCAGTCAATCAGTTACGAGACAGGGCTTTTTGAGCACTGAAGCTTTCTTT; CDR3aa: CASSQSVTRQGFLSTEAFF
d_gene: TRBD2; j_gene: TRBJ2-3; v_gene: TRBV7-9; CDR3nt: TGTGCCAGCACCCTATCTGGTGCGAGCGGGAGGGATACGCAGTATTTT; CDR3aa: CASTLSGASGRDTQYF
d_gene: -; j_gene: TRBJ2-1; v_gene: TRBV10-3; CDR3nt: TGTGCCATCAGTGAGTCGGACAGAGCCCCGGGACGAGCCTACAATGAGCAGTTCTTC; CDR3aa: CAISESDRAPGRAYNEQFF
d_gene: -; j_gene: TRBJ1-6; v_gene: TRBV11-2; CDR3nt: TGTGCCAGCCCCCCAGGGGAAGTATGGTCACCCCTCCACTTT; CDR3aa: CASPPGEVWSPLHF
d_gene: -; j_gene: TRBJ2-7; v_gene: TRBV10-1; CDR3nt: TGCGCCAGCAGTGAGGGGGGGAACGACGAGCAGTACTTC; CDR3aa: CASSEGGNDEQYF
d_gene: TRBD1; j_gene: TRBJ2-3; v_gene: TRBV19; CDR3nt: TGTGCCAGTAGTACTTCCTCCGGGACAGCCACCAGCACAGATACGCAGTATTTT; CDR3aa: CASSTSSGTATSTDTQYF
d_gene: -; j_gene: TRBJ2-1; v_gene: TRBV6-1; CDR3nt: TGTGCCAGCAGCGCTCCGGACAATGAGCAGTTCTTC; CDR3aa: CASSAPDNEQFF
d_gene: TRBD1; j_gene: TRBJ1-4; v_gene: TRBV6-5; CDR3nt: TGTGCCAGCAGTCGACGCGGGACAGGGGGGGAAAAACTGTTTTTT; CDR3aa: CASSRRGTGGEKLFF
d_gene: -; j_gene: TRBJ2-3; v_gene: TRBV5-6; CDR3nt: TGTGCCAGCAGCTCCTGGGGGCGCCTCGCTAAACCCACAGATACGCAGTATTTT; CDR3aa: CASSSWGRLAKPTDTQYF
d_gene: TRBD1; j_gene: TRBJ2-2; v_gene: TRBV5-1; CDR3nt: TGCGCCAGCAGCGTCACCGGGACAGGTAACACCGGGGAGCTGTTTTTT; CDR3aa: CASSVTGTGNTGELFF
d_gene: TRBD2; j_gene: TRBJ2-1; v_gene: TRBV11-2; CDR3nt: TGTGCCACCGAGCTCGGGACTAGCGGGAGGAAGGGCTACAATGAGCAGTTCTTC; CDR3aa: CATELGTSGRKGYNEQFF
d_gene: TRBD1; j_gene: TRBJ1-2; v_gene: TRBV6-1; CDR3nt: TGTGCCAGCACCACCGGACAGGGCTATGGCTACACCTTC; CDR3aa: CASTTGQGYGYTF
d_gene: -; j_gene: TRBJ1-4; v_gene: TRBV5-1; CDR3nt: TGCGCCAGCAGCCCGGGAACGGGGGGAACTAATGAAAAACTGTTTTTT; CDR3aa: CASSPGTGGTNEKLFF
d_gene: -; j_gene: TRBJ2-7; v_gene: TRBV27; CDR3nt: TGTGCCAGCAGTTTAGGCCGAGCAGGAACCTACGAGCAGTACTTC; CDR3aa: CASSLGRAGTYEQYF
d_gene: TRBD1; j_gene: TRBJ1-2; v_gene: TRBV4-1; CDR3nt: TGCGCCAGCAGCCAAGAACAGGGGGCGAGAGGCTACACCTTC; CDR3aa: CASSQEQGARGYTF
d_gene: -; j_gene: TRBJ1-2; v_gene: TRBV6-1; CDR3nt: TGTGCCAGCAGTGAAGCAGGCGGTACTGGCTTGGGCTACACCTTC; CDR3aa: CASSEAGGTGLGYTF